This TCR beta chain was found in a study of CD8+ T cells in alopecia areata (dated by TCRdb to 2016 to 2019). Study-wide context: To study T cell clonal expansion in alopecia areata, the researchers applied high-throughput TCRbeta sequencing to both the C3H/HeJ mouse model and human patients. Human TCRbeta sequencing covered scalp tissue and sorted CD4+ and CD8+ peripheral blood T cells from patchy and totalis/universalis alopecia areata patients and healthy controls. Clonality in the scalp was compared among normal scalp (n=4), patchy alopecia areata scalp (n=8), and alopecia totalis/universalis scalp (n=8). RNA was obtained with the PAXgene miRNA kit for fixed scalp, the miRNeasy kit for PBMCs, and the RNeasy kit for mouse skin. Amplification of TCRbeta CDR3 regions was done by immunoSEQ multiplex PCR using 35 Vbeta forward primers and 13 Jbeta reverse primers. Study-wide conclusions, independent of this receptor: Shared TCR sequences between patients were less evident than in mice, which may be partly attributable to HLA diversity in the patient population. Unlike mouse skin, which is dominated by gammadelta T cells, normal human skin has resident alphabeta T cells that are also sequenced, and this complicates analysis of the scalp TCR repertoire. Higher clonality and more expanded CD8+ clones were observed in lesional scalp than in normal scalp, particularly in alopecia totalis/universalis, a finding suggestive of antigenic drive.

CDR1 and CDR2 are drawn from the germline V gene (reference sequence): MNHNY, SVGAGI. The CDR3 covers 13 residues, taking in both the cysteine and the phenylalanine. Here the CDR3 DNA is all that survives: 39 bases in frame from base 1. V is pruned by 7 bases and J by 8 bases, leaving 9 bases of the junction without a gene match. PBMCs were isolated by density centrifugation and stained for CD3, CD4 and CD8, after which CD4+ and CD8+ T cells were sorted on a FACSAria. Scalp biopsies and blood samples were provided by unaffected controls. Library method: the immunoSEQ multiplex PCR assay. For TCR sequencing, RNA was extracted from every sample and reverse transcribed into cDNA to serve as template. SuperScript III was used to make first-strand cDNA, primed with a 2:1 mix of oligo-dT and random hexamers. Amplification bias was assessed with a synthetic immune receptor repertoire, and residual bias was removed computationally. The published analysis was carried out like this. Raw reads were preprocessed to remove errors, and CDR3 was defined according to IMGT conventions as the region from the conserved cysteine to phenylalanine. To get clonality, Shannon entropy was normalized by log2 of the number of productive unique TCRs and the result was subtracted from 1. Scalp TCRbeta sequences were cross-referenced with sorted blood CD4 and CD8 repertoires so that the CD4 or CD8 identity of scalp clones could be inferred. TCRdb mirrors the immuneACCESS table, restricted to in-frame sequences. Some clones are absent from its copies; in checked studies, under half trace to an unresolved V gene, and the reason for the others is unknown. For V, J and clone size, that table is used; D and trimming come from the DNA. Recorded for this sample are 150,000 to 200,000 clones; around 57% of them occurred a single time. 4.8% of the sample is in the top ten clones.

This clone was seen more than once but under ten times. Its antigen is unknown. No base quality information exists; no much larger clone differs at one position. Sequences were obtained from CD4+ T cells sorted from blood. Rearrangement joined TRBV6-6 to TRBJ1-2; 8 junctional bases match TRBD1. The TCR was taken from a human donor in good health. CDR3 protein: CASMARTGSGYTF. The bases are TGTGCCAGCATGGCGCGGACAGGGAGCGGCTACACCTTC.